The entry below describes one T cell receptor (beta chain). Its antigen remains unknown. The sample comes from a study of cytotoxic CD8 clonotypes in ibrutinib-treated CLL. The germline CDR1 and CDR2 sequences are KGHSH and LQKENI. V gave up 3 bases and J gave up 2 bases; unmatched junction bases: 4. This CDR3 comprises 16 residues. Assay used: immunoSEQ multiplex PCR; TCRdb lists only in-frame clones, some missing. The sample consists of about 72,000 clones, 80% of them appearing once. Overall study findings and caveats: Rising at ibrutinib response, clonality subsequently fell back toward baseline at progression. The study found baseline clonality above age-matched healthy donors, tracking circulating CD8+ T-cell counts.

The rearrangement joins TRBV18 to TRBJ1-5; the match to TRBD1 covers 10 bases. This clonotype originated in a human donor with chronic lymphocytic leukemia. Specimen: PBMCs, collected at disease progression, from a patient treated with ibrutinib. The CDR3 sequence: CASSPWDRGGNQPQHF. The CDR3 coding sequence is TGTGCCAGCTCACCCTGGGACAGGGGCGGCAATCAGCCCCAGCATTTT.